These T cell receptor beta chains were read from a single sample in a study of radiotherapy plus CTLA-4 blockade in lung cancer. TCRdb keeps only in-frame clones here, not all; method: immunoSEQ multiplex PCR. The sample includes some 46,000 clones, more than 70% of them seen just once. Sequencing used peripheral blood, obtained from a patient treated with radiotherapy plus ipilimumab. The receptors here all came from a human donor with non-small cell lung cancer whose response to radiotherapy plus ipilimumab could not be evaluated. Both conserved end residues are trimmed from each CDR3. Each record gives: V gene, D gene, CDR3 protein. A D gene is named only where the DNA matches it firmly.

TRBV18,TRBD2,ASSPPGLAGGSSYNEQF
TRBV7-3,NA,ASSLRPGEYEQY
TRBV5-4,NA,ASSPGGAGDTEAF
TRBV18,TRBD2,ASSPLGTSGSLSDTQY
TRBV5-1,TRBD2,ASSLLGRGGQETQY
TRBV18,TRBD2,ASSPLAGNNEQF
TRBV6-5,TRBD2,ASSYLGGEQY
TRBV7-2,TRBD2,ASSLGAGGAGDTQY
TRBV7-2,NA,ASSLVATGSGTEAF
TRBV25-1,NA,ASSETGGTEAF
TRBV5-1,TRBD1,ASSFLGQGSGNTIY
TRBV28,TRBD1,ASSLRQGAHEQY
TRBV6-5,NA,ASSYRTQSNNEQF
TRBV7-9,TRBD1,ASSLQDREGYT
TRBV27,TRBD2,ASSIASGGAYEQY
TRBV5-1,TRBD1,ASSFRDRPSYEQY
TRBV15,NA,ATEPDINNQPQH
TRBV25-1,NA,ASSEIQEILNTEAF
TRBV19,NA,ASTPTGGIYEQY
TRBV4-1,TRBD2,ASSVRTSPETQY
TRBV6-1,NA,ASSEARGGPGFSRF
TRBV20-1,NA,SASFTYEQY
TRBV2,NA,ASRTQGVGTEAF
TRBV6-5,TRBD2,ASSYRLAGDTQY
TRBV6-5,TRBD2,ASSRLAGRTDTQY
TRBV30,NA,AWSVGGMSSETQY
TRBV18,TRBD1,ASSPARGQSGQPQH
TRBV4-1,TRBD1,ASSPDPTGWKYEQY
TRBV5-4,TRBD2,ASSSPSGGASNEQF
TRBV6-5,TRBD1,ASSTGGFQPQH
TRBV2,TRBD2,ASSERASGNEQY
TRBV19,TRBD1,ASSDGTGGRETQY